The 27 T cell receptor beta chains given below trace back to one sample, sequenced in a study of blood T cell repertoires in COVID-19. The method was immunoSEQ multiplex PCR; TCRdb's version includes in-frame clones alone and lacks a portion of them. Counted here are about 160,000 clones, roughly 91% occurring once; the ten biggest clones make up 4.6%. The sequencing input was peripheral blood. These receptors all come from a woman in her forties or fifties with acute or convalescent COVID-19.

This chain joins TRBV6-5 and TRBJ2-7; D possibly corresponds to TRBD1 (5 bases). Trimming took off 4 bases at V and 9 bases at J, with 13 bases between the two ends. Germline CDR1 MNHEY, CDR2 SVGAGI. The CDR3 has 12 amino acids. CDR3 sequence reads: CASSSIDSRQYF. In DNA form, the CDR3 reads TGTGCCAGCAGTTCCATAGACAGCCGGCAGTACTTC.

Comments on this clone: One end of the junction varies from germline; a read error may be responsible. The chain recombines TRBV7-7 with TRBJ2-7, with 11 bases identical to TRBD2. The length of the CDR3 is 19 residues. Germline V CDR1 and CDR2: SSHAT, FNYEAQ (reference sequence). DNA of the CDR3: TGTGCTAGCACCGCCAGACCCGGGACTAGCGGAAACAGCTCCTACGAGCAGTACTTC. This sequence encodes CASTARPGTSGNSSYEQYF.

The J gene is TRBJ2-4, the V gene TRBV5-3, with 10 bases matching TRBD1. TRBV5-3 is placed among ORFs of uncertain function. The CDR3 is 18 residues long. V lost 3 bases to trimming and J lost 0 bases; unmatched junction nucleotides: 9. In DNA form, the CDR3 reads TGTGCCAGAAGCTCGGGACAGGGGAAGAATCTAGCCAAAAACATTCAGTACTTC. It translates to CARSSGQGKNLAKNIQYF.

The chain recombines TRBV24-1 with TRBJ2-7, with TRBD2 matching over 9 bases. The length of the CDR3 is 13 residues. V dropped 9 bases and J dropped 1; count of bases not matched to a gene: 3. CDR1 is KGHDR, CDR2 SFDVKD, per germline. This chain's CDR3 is CATATSGSYEQYF. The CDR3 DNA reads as TGTGCCACCGCGACTAGCGGATCCTACGAGCAGTACTTC.

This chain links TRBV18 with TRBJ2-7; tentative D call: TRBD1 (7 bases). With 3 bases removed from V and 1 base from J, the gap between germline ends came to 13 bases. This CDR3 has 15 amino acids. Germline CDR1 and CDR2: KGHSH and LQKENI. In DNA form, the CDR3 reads TGTGCCAGCTCACCTGGGCAGGGGGGTTCCTACGAGCAGTACTTC. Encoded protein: CASSPGQGGSYEQYF.

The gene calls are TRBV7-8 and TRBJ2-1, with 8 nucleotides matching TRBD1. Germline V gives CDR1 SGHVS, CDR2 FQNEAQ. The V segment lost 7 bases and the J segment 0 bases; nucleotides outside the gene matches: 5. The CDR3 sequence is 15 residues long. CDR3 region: CASTKDRGSYNEQFF. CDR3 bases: TGTGCCAGCACCAAAGACAGGGGCTCCTACAATGAGCAGTTCTTC.

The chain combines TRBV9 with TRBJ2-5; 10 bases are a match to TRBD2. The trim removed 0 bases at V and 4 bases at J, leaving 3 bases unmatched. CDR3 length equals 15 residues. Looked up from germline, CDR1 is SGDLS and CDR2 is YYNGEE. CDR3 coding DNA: TGTGCCAGCAGCGTAGGCCCTAGCGGGGGAGAGACCCAGTACTTC. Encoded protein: CASSVGPSGGETQYF. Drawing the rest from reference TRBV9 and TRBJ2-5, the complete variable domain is DSGVTQTPKHLITATGQRVTLRCSPRSGDLSVYWYQQSLDQGLQFLIQYYNGEERAKGNILERFSAQQFPDLHSELNLSSLELGDSALYFCASSVGPSGGETQYFGPGTRLLVL.

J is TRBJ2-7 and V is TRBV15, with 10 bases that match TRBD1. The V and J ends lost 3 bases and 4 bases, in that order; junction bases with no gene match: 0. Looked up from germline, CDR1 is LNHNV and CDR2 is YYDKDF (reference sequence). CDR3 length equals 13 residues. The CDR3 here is CATSRDRGYEQYF. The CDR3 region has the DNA TGTGCCACCAGCAGGGACAGGGGGTACGAGCAGTACTTC.

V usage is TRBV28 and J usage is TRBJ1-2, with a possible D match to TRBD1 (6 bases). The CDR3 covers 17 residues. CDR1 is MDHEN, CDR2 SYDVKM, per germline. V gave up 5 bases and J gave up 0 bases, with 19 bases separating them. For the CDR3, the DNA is TGTGCCAGCAGTCGCCCCGGTGGGGGGGGCTCTAACTATGGCTACACCTTC. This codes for CASSRPGGGGSNYGYTF.

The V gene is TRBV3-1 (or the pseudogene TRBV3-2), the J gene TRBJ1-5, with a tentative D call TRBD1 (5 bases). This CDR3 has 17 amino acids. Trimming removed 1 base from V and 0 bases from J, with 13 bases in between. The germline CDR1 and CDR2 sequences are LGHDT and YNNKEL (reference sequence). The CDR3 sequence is CASSQGTPSYSNQPQHF. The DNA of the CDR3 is TGTGCCAGCAGCCAAGGGACACCGTCATATAGCAATCAGCCCCAGCATTTT.

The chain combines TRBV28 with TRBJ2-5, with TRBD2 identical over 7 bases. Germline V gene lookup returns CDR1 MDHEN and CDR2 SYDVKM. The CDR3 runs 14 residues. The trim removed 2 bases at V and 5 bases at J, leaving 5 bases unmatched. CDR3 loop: CASSLAGVRETQYF. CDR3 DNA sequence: TGTGCCAGCAGTTTAGCGGGGGTCCGGGAGACCCAGTACTTC.

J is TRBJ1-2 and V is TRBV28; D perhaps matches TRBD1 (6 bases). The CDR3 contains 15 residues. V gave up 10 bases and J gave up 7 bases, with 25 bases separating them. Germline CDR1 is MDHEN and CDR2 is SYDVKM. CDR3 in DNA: TGTGCCACCACACTTAAGCCTAACAGGGTCTCTGGCTACACCTTC. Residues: CATTLKPNRVSGYTF.

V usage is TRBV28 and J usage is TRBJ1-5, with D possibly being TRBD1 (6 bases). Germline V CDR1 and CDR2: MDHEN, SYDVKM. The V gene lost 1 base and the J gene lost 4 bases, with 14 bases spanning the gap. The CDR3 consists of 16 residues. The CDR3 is CASSLSWGRGNQPQHF. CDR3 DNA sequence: TGTGCCAGCAGTTTATCGTGGGGCAGGGGTAATCAGCCCCAGCATTTT.

CDR3 sequence (DNA): TGTGCCAGCAGCCTAGAGACTAGCGGTGGAGAGACCCAGTACTTC. Amino acid sequence: CASSLETSGGETQYF. This rearrangement joins TRBV7-7 to TRBJ2-5; 9 bases align to TRBD2. Germline V gene lookup returns CDR1 SSHAT and CDR2 FNYEAQ (reference sequence). The CDR3 is 15 amino acids. Unmatched junction bases numbered 8, after V lost 5 bases and J lost 4 bases.

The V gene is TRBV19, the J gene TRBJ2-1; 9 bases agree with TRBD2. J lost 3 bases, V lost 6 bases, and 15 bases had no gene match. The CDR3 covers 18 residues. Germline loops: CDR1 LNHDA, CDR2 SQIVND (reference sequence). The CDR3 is CASSTGLAMKPSYNEQFF. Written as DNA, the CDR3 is TGTGCCAGTAGCACGGGACTAGCAATGAAACCCAGCTACAATGAGCAGTTCTTC.

Here the CDR3 DNA reads TGTGCCACCAGTGATTTGCCCCTCGGGGCCGGGGAGCTGTTTTTT. This sequence encodes CATSDLPLGAGELFF. The genes are TRBV24-1 and TRBJ2-2; D perhaps matches TRBD2 (5 bases). Germline assignment: CDR1 KGHDR and CDR2 SFDVKD. CDR3 size: 15 residues. Trimming removed 0 bases from V and 6 bases from J, with 10 bases in between.

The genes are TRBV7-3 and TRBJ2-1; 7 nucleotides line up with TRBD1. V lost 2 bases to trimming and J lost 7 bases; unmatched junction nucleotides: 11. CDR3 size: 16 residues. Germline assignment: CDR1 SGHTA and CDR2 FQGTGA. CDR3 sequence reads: CASSLVRQGRTNEQFF. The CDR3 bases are TGTGCCAGCAGCTTAGTAAGACAGGGCAGAACAAATGAGCAGTTCTTC.

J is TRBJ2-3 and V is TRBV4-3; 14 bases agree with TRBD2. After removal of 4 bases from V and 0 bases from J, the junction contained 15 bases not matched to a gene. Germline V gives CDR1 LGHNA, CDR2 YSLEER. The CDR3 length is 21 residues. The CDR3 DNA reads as TGCGCCAGCAGCCGAGCCGGGACTAGCGGGAGAGTCCCCACTAGCACAGATACGCAGTATTTT. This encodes CASSRAGTSGRVPTSTDTQYF.

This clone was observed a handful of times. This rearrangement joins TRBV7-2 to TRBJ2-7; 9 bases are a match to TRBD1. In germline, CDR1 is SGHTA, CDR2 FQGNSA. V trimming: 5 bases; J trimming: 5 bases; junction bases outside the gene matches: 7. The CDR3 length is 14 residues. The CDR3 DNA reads TGTGCCAGCAGCCTCAGACAGGGGGGCGACGAGCAGTACTTC. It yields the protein CASSLRQGGDEQYF.

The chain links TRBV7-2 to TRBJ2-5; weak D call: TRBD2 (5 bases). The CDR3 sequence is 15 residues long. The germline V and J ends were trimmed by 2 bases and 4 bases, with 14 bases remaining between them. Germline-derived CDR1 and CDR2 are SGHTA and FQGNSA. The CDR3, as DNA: TGTGCCAGCAGCTTAACGGGGATACCGGGAGAGACCCAGTACTTC. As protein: CASSLTGIPGETQYF.

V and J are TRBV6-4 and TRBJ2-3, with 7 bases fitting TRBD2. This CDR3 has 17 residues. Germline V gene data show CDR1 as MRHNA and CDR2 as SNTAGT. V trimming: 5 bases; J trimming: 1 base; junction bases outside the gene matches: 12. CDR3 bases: TGTGCCAGCAGTCATTCCCCGACTAGCCTCCGCACAGATACGCAGTATTTT. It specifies CASSHSPTSLRTDTQYF.

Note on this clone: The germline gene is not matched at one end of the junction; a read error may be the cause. The CDR3 nucleotides are TGTGCCAGCACCTTGAAGAGCTCTGGGGCCAACGTCCTGACTTTC. Translating gives CASTLKSSGANVLTF. The chain links TRBV5-4 to TRBJ2-6; no clear D. This CDR3 has 15 amino acids. From germline, CDR1 is SGHNT and CDR2 YYREEE (reference sequence).

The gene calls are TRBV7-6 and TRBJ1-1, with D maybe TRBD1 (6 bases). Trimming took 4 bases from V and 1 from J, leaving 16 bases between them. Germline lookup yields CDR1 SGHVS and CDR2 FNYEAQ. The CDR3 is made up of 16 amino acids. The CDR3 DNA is TGTGCCAGCAGCTCGATCATGGAGACAGGGAACACTGAAGCTTTCTTT. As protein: CASSSIMETGNTEAFF.

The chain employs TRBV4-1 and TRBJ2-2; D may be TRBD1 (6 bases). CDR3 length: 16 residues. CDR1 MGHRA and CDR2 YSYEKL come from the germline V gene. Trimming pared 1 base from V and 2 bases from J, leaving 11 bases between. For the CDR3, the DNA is TGCGCCAGCAGCCAAGTCAGCAGGGGAAACACCGGGGAGCTGTTTTTT. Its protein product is CASSQVSRGNTGELFF.

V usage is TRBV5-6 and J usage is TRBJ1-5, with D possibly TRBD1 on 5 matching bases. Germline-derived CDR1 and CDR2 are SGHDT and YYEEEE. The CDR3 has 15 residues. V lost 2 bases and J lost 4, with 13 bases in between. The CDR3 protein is CASSFGRRDNQPQHF. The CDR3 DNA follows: TGTGCCAGCAGCTTCGGGCGCAGGGATAATCAGCCCCAGCATTTT.

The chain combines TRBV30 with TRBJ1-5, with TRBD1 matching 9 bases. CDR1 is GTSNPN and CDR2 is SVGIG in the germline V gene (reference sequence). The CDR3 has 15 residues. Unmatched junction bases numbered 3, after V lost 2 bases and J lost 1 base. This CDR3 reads CAWSPGTGSNQPQHF. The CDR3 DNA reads TGTGCCTGGAGTCCAGGGACAGGGAGCAATCAGCCCCAGCATTTT.

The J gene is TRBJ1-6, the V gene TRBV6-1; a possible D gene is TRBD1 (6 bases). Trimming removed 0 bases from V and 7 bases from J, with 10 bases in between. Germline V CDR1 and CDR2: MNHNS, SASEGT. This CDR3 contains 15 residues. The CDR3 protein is CASSEALQGNSPLHF. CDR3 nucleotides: TGTGCCAGCAGTGAAGCATTGCAGGGGAATTCACCCCTCCACTTT.